This TCR beta chain stems from a study of blood T cell repertoires in COVID-19. Study overall: Samples taken during acute and convalescent COVID-19 were collected in the United States, Italy and Spain. PBMCs, B-cell-depleted T cells, or T cells were the source of the cDNA or gDNA that made up the material.

The germline V and J ends were trimmed by 4 bases and 0 bases, with 26 bases remaining between them. CDR3 size: 20 residues. TCRdb's copy holds only in-frame clones and misses some; the assay was immunoSEQ multiplex PCR. The sample lists about 130,000 clones, about 83% seen once, with about 13% in the top ten. The gene calls are TRBV5-3 and TRBJ2-4, with D possibly being TRBD2 (7 bases). TRBV5-3 is given ORF status, its function remaining uncertain. The sequenced material came from peripheral blood. This receptor was identified in a human donor in a cohort sampled during active COVID-19. The CDR3 is CARSTTEQRDTEIAKNIQYF. The CDR3 coding sequence is TGTGCCAGAAGCACTACAGAGCAGCGGGACACGGAGATAGCCAAAAACATTCAGTACTTC.